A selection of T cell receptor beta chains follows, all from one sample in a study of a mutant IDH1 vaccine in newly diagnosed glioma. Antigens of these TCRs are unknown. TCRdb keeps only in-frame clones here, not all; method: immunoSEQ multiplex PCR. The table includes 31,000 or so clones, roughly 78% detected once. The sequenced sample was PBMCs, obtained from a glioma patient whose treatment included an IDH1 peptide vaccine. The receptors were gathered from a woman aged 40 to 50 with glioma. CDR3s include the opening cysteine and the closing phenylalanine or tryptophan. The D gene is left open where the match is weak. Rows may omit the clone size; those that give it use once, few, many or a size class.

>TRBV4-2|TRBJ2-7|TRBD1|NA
TGTGCCAGCAGCCAACCCTCCGGGACAGGCGGCTACGAGCAGTACTTC
CASSQPSGTGGYEQYF
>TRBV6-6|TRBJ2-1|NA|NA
TGTGCCAGCAACCAGGGACCTCGGGGTGAGCAGTTCTTC
CASNQGPRGEQFF
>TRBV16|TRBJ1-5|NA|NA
TGTGCCAGCAGCCCTCCGGGGAGGGGCCAGCCCCAGCATTTT
CASSPPGRGQPQHF
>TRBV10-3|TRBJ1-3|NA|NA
TGTGCCATCAGTGACAGCACTGCCGGAAACACCATATATTTT
CAISDSTAGNTIYF
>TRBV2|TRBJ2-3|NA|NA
TGTGCCAGCAGGACGGGGGGCACAGATACGCAGTATTTT
CASRTGGTDTQYF
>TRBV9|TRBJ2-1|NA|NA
TGTGCCAGCAGCCCGGGGGGCCAACATGAGCAGTTCTTC
CASSPGGQHEQFF
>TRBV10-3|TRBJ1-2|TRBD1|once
TGTGCCATCAGTGGTGGGACAGGGGACAAGTTTGGGTACACCTTC
CAISGGTGDKFGYTF
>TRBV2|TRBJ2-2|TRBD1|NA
TGTGCCAGCAGGTGGGACAGGGACACCGGGGAGCTGTTTTTT
CASRWDRDTGELFF
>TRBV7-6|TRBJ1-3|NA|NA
TGTGCCAGCAGCTTAGAAGGCGGAAACACCATATATTTT
CASSLEGGNTIYF
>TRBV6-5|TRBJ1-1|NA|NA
TGTGCCAGCAGTTACTCGTTCGGGGTAATGAACACTGAAGCTTTCTTT
CASSYSFGVMNTEAFF
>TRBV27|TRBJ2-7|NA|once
TGTGCCAGCAGTCTTACTATAGCCTACGAGCAGTACTTC
CASSLTIAYEQYF
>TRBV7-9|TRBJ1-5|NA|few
TGTGCCAGCAGCTTTGAAGGCTTCAATCAGCCCCAGCATTTT
CASSFEGFNQPQHF
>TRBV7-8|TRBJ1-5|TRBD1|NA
TGTGCCAGCGGTCAGGGGGCAGGGAGTCAGCCCCAGCATTTT
CASGQGAGSQPQHF
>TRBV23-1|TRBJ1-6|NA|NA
TGCGCCAGCTATATCAAGGACGATTCACCCCTCCACTTT
CASYIKDDSPLHF
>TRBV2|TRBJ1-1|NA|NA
TGTGCCACCTGGGAGGGGCCAGGGACTGAAGCTTTCTTT
CATWEGPGTEAFF
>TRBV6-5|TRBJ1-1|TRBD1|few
TGTGCCAGCAGGGACCAGGGGGCGAACACTGAAGCTTTCTTT
CASRDQGANTEAFF
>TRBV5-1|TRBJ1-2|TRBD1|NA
TGCGCCAGCAGCTTGAGTGCGACAGGGGCTACCTATGGCTACACCTTC
CASSLSATGATYGYTF
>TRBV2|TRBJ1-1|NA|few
TGTGCCAGCAACACTGAAGCTTTCTTT
CASNTEAFF
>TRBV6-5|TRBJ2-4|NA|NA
TGTGCCAGCAGGGACCCCCAAAACATTCAGTACTTC
CASRDPQNIQYF
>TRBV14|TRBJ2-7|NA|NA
TGTGCCAGCAGCCAAGGGCAATTTCGGGCTCAGCAGTACTTC
CASSQGQFRAQQYF
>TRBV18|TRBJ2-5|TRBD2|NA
TGTGCCAGCTCACCACCGGGACTAGCGGGGCGGTATGAGACCCAGTACTTC
CASSPPGLAGRYETQYF
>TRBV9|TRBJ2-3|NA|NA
TGTGCCAGCAGCGTAGACCCGGGTAGCACAGATACGCAGTATTTT
CASSVDPGSTDTQYF
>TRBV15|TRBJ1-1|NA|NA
TGTGCCACCAGCAGAGATTATAACACTGAAGCTTTCTTT
CATSRDYNTEAFF
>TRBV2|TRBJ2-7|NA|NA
TGTGCCAGCAGCCTAACCTACGAGCAGTACTTC
CASSLTYEQYF
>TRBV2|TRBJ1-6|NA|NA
TGTGCCAGCAGTCCTAACGCCCCGTACTCACCCCTCCACTTT
CASSPNAPYSPLHF
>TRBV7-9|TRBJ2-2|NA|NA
TGTGCCAGCAGCCCATCGACAGGGAACACCGGGGAGCTGTTTTTT
CASSPSTGNTGELFF
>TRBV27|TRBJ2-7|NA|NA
TGTGCCAGCAGATCCGGTGTTTACGAGCAGTACTTC
CASRSGVYEQYF
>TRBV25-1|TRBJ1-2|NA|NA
TGTGCCAGCAGTGAATTTGCAGGGTCGGGCTACACCTTC
CASSEFAGSGYTF
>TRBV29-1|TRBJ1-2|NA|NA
TGCAGCGTGTCTTTGATCGGGGTTGGGGTGTCTGGCTACACCTTC
CSVSLIGVGVSGYTF
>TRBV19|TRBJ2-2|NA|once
TGTGCCACCAAAAGGGGAGTCAGCGCCGGGGAGCTGTTTTTT
CATKRGVSAGELFF
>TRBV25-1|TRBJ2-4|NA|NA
TGTGCCAGCAGTGAGACCCCCCAGGGGTTCCACCAGTACTTC
CASSETPQGFHQYF
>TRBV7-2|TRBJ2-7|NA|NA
TGTGCCAGCAGCTCCCGGGACACGACCTACGAGCAGTACTTC
CASSSRDTTYEQYF
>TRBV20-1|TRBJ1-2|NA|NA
TGCAGTCCCTTCGGCTACACCTTC
CSPFGYTF
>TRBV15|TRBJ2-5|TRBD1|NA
TGTGCCACCAGAGATTATGGACAGGGGCTTAGAAAGACCCAGTACTTC
CATRDYGQGLRKTQYF
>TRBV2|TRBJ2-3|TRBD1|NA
TGTGCCAGCGGTGAAAGCGCAGGGGGTGGAGATACGCAGTATTTT
CASGESAGGGDTQYF
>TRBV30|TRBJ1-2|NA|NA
TGTGCCTGGAGTTACCTACATGCGGGCTACACCTTC
CAWSYLHAGYTF
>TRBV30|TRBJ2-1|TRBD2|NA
TGTGCCTGGAGTGTGGCGGGGGAGGGTGAGCAGTTCTTC
CAWSVAGEGEQFF
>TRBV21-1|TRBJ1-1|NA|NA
TGTGCCAGCCCGATTCCCGGGGAAGCTTTCTTT
CASPIPGEAFF
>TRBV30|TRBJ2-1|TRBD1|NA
TGTGCCTGGGAGGTAGGACAGGGGGAGGGTGAGCAGTTCTTC
CAWEVGQGEGEQFF
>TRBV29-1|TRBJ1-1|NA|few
TGCAGCTCAGATCGGATCTTCATGAACACTGAAGCTTTCTTT
CSSDRIFMNTEAFF
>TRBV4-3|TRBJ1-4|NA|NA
TGCGCCAGCAGCCACCCGAAGGGACTTGCAACTAATGAAAAACTGTTTTTT
CASSHPKGLATNEKLFF
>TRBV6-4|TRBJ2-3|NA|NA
TGTGCCAGCAGTGTCCAAAACACAGATACGCAGTATTTT
CASSVQNTDTQYF